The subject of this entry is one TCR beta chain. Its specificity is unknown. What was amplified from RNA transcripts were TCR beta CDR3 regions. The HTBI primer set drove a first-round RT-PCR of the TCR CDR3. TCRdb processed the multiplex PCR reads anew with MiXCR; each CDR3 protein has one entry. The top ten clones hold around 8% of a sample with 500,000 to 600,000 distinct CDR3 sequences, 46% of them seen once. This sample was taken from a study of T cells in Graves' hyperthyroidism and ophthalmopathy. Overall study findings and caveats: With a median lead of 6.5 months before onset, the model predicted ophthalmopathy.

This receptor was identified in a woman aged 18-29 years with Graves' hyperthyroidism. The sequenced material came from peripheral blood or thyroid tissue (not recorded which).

The CDR3 region has the DNA TGTGCCGGCGCCAGCTCGGCACCTATGAACACTGAAGCTTTCTTT. Amino acid sequence: CAGASSAPMNTEAFF. The chain uses TRBV7-8 and TRBJ1-1; no clear D. The V and J ends lost 11 bases and 0 bases respectively, with 19 bases between them. The CDR3 is 15 residues long. CDR1 and CDR2 (germline): SGHVS, FQNEAQ.